This is a list of T cell receptor beta chains from one sample in a study of cytomegalovirus exposure and HLA in healthy donors. The repertoire was sequenced with immunoSEQ multiplex PCR; TCRdb's copy has only in-frame clones and lacks some. The sample records roughly 120,000 clones, 70% to 85% being singletons. The specimen was PBMCs. The receptors shown here come from a middle-aged woman in good health and CMV-seropositive. Both conserved end residues are part of each CDR3. Each record gives: D gene, CDR3 length, clone size, J gene, V gene, CDR3 DNA, CDR3 protein. A D gene is named only where the DNA matches it firmly. The listing skips clone size in some rows; elsewhere it reads once, few, many or a size class.

>TRBD2|18|-|TRBJ2-2|TRBV5-1
TGCGCCAGCAGCTCGGGACTAGCGGGAGTAACGGGCACCGGGGAGCTGTTTTTT
CASSSGLAGVTGTGELFF
>TRBD1|16|-|TRBJ1-1|TRBV7-6
TGTGCCAGCAGCCCCCCCCAGGACAGGAGGAACACTGAAGCTTTCTTT
CASSPPQDRRNTEAFF
>-|14|-|TRBJ1-2|TRBV9
TGTGCCAGCAGCCCTAGTTTACAGGGAAATGGCTACACCTTC
CASSPSLQGNGYTF
>TRBD1|15|-|TRBJ1-5|TRBV10-1
TGCGCCAGCAGGTACAGGGGAGAACGCAATCAGCCCCAGCATTTT
CASRYRGERNQPQHF
>-|14|once|TRBJ1-1|TRBV7-6
TGTGCCAGCAGCTTAGGAGGGGGGAACACTGAAGCTTTCTTT
CASSLGGGNTEAFF
>-|14|once|TRBJ1-1|TRBV5-8
TGTGCCAGCAGCCCGTTCCCAGGGAACTCTGAAGCTTTCTTT
CASSPFPGNSEAFF
>TRBD2|14|few|TRBJ2-2|TRBV30
TGTGCCTGGAGGGAAGCGGGGACGGGCGGGGAGCTGTTTTTT
CAWREAGTGGELFF
>-|14|-|TRBJ1-1|TRBV5-1
TGCGCCAGCAGCCCCGGCGGGGCCAACACTGAAGCTTTCTTT
CASSPGGANTEAFF
>-|13|-|TRBJ2-7|TRBV7-3
TGTGCCAGCAGCCTAAACAGGGCGGGCGAGCAGTACTTC
CASSLNRAGEQYF
>-|13|-|TRBJ1-5|TRBV19
TGTGCCAGTAGGGACAGAGGGAATCAGCCCCAGCATTTT
CASRDRGNQPQHF
>TRBD1|17|-|TRBJ1-5|TRBV10-3
TGTGCCATCAGTGAGTCGATAGGAGGGGGCGGCAATCAGCCCCAGCATTTT
CAISESIGGGGNQPQHF
>-|19|-|TRBJ2-4|TRBV14
TGTGCCAGCAGCAAAAGGGGATCTTCTAGGCTTTTAGCCAAAAACATTCAGTACTTC
CASSKRGSSRLLAKNIQYF
>TRBD2|14|-|TRBJ2-7|TRBV19
TGTGCCAGTAGTATACCGGGACTAGCCAACGAGCAGTACTTC
CASSIPGLANEQYF
>-|15|-|TRBJ1-5|TRBV7-8
TGTGCCAGCAGCTTAGCCGTGGGCTACAATCAGCCCCAGCATTTT
CASSLAVGYNQPQHF
>-|16|-|TRBJ1-5|TRBV28
TGTGCCAGCAAAATGGTAGCGGGGCTAGGCAATCAGCCCCAGCATTTT
CASKMVAGLGNQPQHF
>TRBD2|15|-|TRBJ2-2|TRBV5-1
TGCGCCAGTAGACTAGCGGGAGTCAACACCGGGGAGCTGTTTTTT
CASRLAGVNTGELFF
>TRBD2|18|-|TRBJ2-2|TRBV18
TGTGCCAGCTCACCACGGCGAGGCGGGGGGCTCGGCACCGGGGAGCTGTTTTTT
CASSPRRGGGLGTGELFF